The clone carrying this TCR beta chain was seen a few times. This sample is part of a study of cytomegalovirus exposure and HLA in healthy donors. Germline V gene lookup returns CDR1 SGHAT and CDR2 FQNNGV. J gave up 7 bases and V 3 bases, and 8 bases lay outside the gene matches. The CDR3 totals 14 residues. Amplification used 60 Vbeta primers and 13 Jbeta primers. Clones were read by immunoSEQ multiplex PCR, and TCRdb kept only the in-frame ones, dropping some. The data contain 160,000 or so clones, approximately 80% of them singletons. The sample taken for sequencing was PBMCs. The chain is built from TRBV11-2 and TRBJ1-1, with 7 bases matching TRBD1. The clonotype comes from a male donor in good health and CMV-seropositive. The CDR3 region is CASSFIGTASEAFF. In nucleotides, the CDR3 is TGTGCCAGCAGCTTCATCGGGACAGCCAGTGAAGCTTTCTTT.